This TCR beta chain came from a study of blood T cell repertoires in COVID-19. Study overall: PBMCs, B-cell-depleted T cells, or T cells were the source of the cDNA or gDNA that made up the material.

CDR3 length: 14 residues. The J segment lost 5 bases and the V segment lost 5 bases, leaving 6 bases of the junction unmatched. Germline CDR1 reads SQVTM; CDR2 reads ANQGSEA. The repertoire was sequenced with immunoSEQ multiplex PCR; TCRdb's copy has only in-frame clones and lacks some. The data hold about 270,000 clones, with 81% observed a single time. Specimen: peripheral blood. This TCR was sampled from a woman in her fifties or sixties with active or convalescent COVID-19. This chain uses TRBV29-1 with TRBJ1-1; 12 nucleotides match TRBD1. For the CDR3, the DNA is TGCAGCGTTATGGGACAGGGGGCGGTAACTGAAGCTTTCTTT. It codes for CSVMGQGAVTEAFF.